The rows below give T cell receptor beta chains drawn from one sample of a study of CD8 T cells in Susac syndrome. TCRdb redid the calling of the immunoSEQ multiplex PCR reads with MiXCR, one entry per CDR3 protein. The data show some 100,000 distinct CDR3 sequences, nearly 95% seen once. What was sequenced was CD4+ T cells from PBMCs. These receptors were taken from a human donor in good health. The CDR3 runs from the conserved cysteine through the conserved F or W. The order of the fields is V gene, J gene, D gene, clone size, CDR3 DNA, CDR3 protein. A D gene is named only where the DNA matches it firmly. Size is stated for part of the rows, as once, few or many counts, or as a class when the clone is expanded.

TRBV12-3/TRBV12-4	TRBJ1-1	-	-	TGTGCCAGCAGTTTGGGGATCACTGAAGCTTTCTTT	CASSLGITEAFF
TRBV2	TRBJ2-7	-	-	TGTGCTAGTACGGCGGCCGGGTCACAGCACTACGAGCAGTACTTC	CASTAAGSQHYEQYF
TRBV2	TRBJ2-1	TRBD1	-	TGTGCCAGCTCGGACAGGAGCTCCTACAATGAGCAGTTCTTC	CASSDRSSYNEQFF
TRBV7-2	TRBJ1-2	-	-	TGTGCCAGCAGCTTGGTCGACCGATATGGCTACACCTTC	CASSLVDRYGYTF
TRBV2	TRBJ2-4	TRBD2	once	TGTGCCAGCAGTGGGAGCCTGACTAGCGGAGCCAAAAACATTCAGTACTTC	CASSGSLTSGAKNIQYF
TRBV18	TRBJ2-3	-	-	TGTGCCAGCTCACCACCGAGCACAGATACGCAGTATTTT	CASSPPSTDTQYF
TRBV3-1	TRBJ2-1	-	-	TGTGCCAGCAGCAAGGCGGGAAATGAGCAGTTCTTC	CASSKAGNEQFF
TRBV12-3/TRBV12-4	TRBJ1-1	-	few	TGTGCCAGCAGTTTAGGTCCGGGCCTTGAAGCTTTCTTT	CASSLGPGLEAFF
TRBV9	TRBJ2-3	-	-	TGTGCCAGCAGCGACGGAACGGCGGCTAGCACAGATACGCAGTATTTT	CASSDGTAASTDTQYF
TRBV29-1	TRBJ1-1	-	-	TGCAGCGTTGAAAGTCACAGGGACATGGCTTTCTTT	CSVESHRDMAFF
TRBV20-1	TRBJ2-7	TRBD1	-	TGCAGTGCTAGTCGCCCGGGACAGGGGGGATACGAGCAGTACTTC	CSASRPGQGGYEQYF
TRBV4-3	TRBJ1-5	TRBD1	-	TGCGCCAGCAGCCAAGATCTACCAGGGGGCGGTCAGCCCCAGCATTTT	CASSQDLPGGGQPQHF
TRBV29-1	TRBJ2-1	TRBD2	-	TGCAGCACAGAGGGTCCAGCGGGGGGGTCTAATGAGCAGTTCTTC	CSTEGPAGGSNEQFF
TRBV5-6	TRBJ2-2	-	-	TGTGCCAGCAACTTTGGCGGGACTAACACCGGGGAGCTGTTTTTT	CASNFGGTNTGELFF
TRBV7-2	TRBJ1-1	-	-	TGTGCCAGCAGCCCCACTCAGCAGGGGATCACTGAAGCTTTCTTT	CASSPTQQGITEAFF
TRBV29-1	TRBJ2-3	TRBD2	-	TGCAGCGTAAGAGCGGGGAGTGGCACAGATACGCAGTATTTT	CSVRAGSGTDTQYF
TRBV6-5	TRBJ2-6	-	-	TGTGCCAGCAGCGGACAGAGCTCTGGGGCCAACGTCCTGACTTTC	CASSGQSSGANVLTF
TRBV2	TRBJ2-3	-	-	TGTGCCAGCAAACCTACCCCAGGGGCTAGCACAGATACGCAGTATTTT	CASKPTPGASTDTQYF
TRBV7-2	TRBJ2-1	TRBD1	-	TGTGCCAGCAGTCAACCGGGACAGACCTCCTACAATGAGCAGTTCTTC	CASSQPGQTSYNEQFF
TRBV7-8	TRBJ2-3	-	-	TGTGCCAGCAGCTTAAGCGGGTCCGCAGATACGCAGTATTTT	CASSLSGSADTQYF
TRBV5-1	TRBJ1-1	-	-	TGCGCCAGCAGCTTGATGGGTACAAACACTGAAGCTTTCTTT	CASSLMGTNTEAFF
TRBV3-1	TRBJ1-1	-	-	TGTGCCAGCAGCCCGCGTGGGCTTTCGATACACGGGGAAGCTTTCTTT	CASSPRGLSIHGEAFF
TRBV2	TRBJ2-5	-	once	TGTGCCAGCGGGAGACAGGTATTGGAGACCCAGTACTTC	CASGRQVLETQYF
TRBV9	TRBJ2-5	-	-	TGTGCCAGCAGCGTAGATCCTTCGGGGACCTCAAAAGAGACCCAGTACTTC	CASSVDPSGTSKETQYF
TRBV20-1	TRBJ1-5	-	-	TGCAGTGCGACCGACTGGCGGCAACAGCCCCAGCATTTT	CSATDWRQQPQHF
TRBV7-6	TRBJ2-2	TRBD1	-	TGTGCCAGCAGCTTAGGCCAGGGGGTGACCGGGGAGCTGTTTTTT	CASSLGQGVTGELFF
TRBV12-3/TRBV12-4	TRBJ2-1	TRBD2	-	TGTGCCAGCACCCTAATGGTAGCGGGAGGGGGTGAGCAGTTCTTC	CASTLMVAGGGEQFF
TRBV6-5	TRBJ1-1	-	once	TGTGCCAGCTCCTCAATAGGTGAAGCTTTCTTT	CASSSIGEAFF
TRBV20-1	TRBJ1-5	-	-	TGCAGTGCTAGTCCAACTGTTCGGGGCCAGGCCCAGCATTTT	CSASPTVRGQAQHF
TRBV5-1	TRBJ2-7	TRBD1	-	TGCGCCAGCAGCCCGACGACAGGGGGTACTACCTACGAGCAGTACTTC	CASSPTTGGTTYEQYF
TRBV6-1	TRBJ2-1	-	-	TGTGCCAGCAGTGATTACGGCCGCTCTTTTTACAATGAGCAGTTCTTC	CASSDYGRSFYNEQFF
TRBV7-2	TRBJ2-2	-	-	TGTGCCAGCAGCTGGGACCAACTAAGGAACACCGGGGAGCTGTTTTTT	CASSWDQLRNTGELFF
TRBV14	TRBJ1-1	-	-	TGTGCCAGCAGCCAAGAGATGGACAGATACACTGAAGCTTTCTTT	CASSQEMDRYTEAFF
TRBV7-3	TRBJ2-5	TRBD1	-	TGCATCAGCAGCTTAGGGACAGGACAAGAGACCCAGTACTTC	CISSLGTGQETQYF
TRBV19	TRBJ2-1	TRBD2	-	TGTGCCAGTAGGAGTAGCGGGGGGGTCTACAATGAGCAGTTCTTC	CASRSSGGVYNEQFF
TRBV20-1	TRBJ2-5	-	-	TGCAGTGCTAGAGATTGGGGGTACCAAGAGACCCAGTACTTC	CSARDWGYQETQYF
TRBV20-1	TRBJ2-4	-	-	TGCAGTGCTAGAGCGCTAGCCAAAAACATTCAGTACTTC	CSARALAKNIQYF
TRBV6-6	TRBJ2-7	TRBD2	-	TGTGCCAGCGGGGGACTAGCCTACGAGCAGTACTTC	CASGGLAYEQYF
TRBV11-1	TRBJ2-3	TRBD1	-	TGTGCCAGCAGCTCGAGAAGGGGGCCCCGTGCAGATACGCAGTATTTT	CASSSRRGPRADTQYF
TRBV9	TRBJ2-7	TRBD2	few	TGTGCCAGCAGCGTAGAGGGTAGCGGGGCCGAGCAGTACTTC	CASSVEGSGAEQYF
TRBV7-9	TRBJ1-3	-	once	TGTGCCAGCAGCCCTCCCGGTATTCTCTCTGGAAACACCATATATTTT	CASSPPGILSGNTIYF
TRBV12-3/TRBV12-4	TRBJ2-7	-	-	TGTGCCAGCAGTCCCCCGGGAATCCACGAGCAGTACTTC	CASSPPGIHEQYF
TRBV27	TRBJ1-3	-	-	TGTGCCAGCAGTTCACAAGGGGGAAACACCATATATTTT	CASSSQGGNTIYF
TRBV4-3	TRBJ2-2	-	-	TGCGCCAGCAGCCAAGGTAGTAGCGACACTCCCGGTTCCGGGGAGCTGTTTTTT	CASSQGSSDTPGSGELFF
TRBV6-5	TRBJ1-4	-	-	TGTGCCAGCAGTTACTCGGGCGCAAGTAGCCGGGAAAAACTGTTTTTT	CASSYSGASSREKLFF
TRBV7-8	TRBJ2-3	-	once	TGTGCCAGCAGCTTCACTTTGGTTGGGAGCACAGATACGCAGTATTTT	CASSFTLVGSTDTQYF
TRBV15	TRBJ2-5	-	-	TGTGCCACCAGCAGAGATGGGCAGGGGATCCAAGAGACCCAGTACTTC	CATSRDGQGIQETQYF
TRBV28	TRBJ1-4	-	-	TGTGCCAGCCAACGGACTTACTGGCCTTCAACTAATGAAAAACTGTTTTTT	CASQRTYWPSTNEKLFF
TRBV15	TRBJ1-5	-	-	TGTGCCACCAGCAGGGCCCCCCAGCCCCAGCATTTT	CATSRAPQPQHF
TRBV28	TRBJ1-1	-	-	TGTGCCAGCAGGGTACGCAGCCTGAACACTGAAGCTTTCTTT	CASRVRSLNTEAFF
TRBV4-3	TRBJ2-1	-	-	TGCGCTAGCAGCCTTACGCCCTCGGTAGGACAGCCCTACAATGAGCAGTTCTTC	CASSLTPSVGQPYNEQFF
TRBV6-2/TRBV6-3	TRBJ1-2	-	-	TGTGCCAGCAGTTACGATAGTCGGGGGGCCGACTATGGCTACACCTTC	CASSYDSRGADYGYTF
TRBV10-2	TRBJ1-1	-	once	TGCGCCAGCAATCGGGGCAGTACGAACACTGAAGCTTTCTTT	CASNRGSTNTEAFF
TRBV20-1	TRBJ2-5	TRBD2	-	TGCAGTGCTAGTTCCGCCGGGAGGGGGTCAGAGACCCAGTACTTC	CSASSAGRGSETQYF